This is a list of T cell receptor beta chains from one sample in a study of cytomegalovirus exposure and HLA in healthy donors. Using immunoSEQ multiplex PCR, the repertoire was profiled, and TCRdb retains in-frame clones only, with some absent. The table has 90,000 to 150,000 clones, about three fifths seen once; the top ten hold less than 12%. The sample was PBMCs. Receptor source: a middle-aged man in good health and CMV-seropositive. Both conserved end residues are part of each CDR3. D genes are given only for firm matches. Expanded clones are given a class, and other clones once, few, many or no size at all.

J gene: TRBJ2-7
CDR3 length: 15
V gene: TRBV7-8
clone size: .
D gene: TRBD2
CDR3 protein: CASSLLASGSYEQYF
CDR3 DNA: TGTGCCAGCAGCTTACTGGCTAGCGGTTCCTACGAGCAGTACTTC

J gene: TRBJ1-6
CDR3 length: 15
V gene: TRBV18
clone size: .
D gene: TRBD1
CDR3 protein: CASSNGQGDNSPLHF
CDR3 DNA: TGTGCCAGCTCAAATGGACAGGGGGATAATTCACCCCTCCACTTT

J gene: TRBJ2-3
CDR3 length: 11
V gene: TRBV20-1
clone size: .
D gene: .
CDR3 protein: CSARAMDTQYF
CDR3 DNA: TGCAGTGCTAGGGCCATGGATACGCAGTATTTT

J gene: TRBJ2-1
CDR3 length: 15
V gene: TRBV29-1
clone size: .
D gene: .
CDR3 protein: CSPPLIRGGYNEQFF
CDR3 DNA: TGCAGCCCTCCGTTAATAAGGGGGGGCTACAATGAGCAGTTCTTC

J gene: TRBJ1-5
CDR3 length: 15
V gene: TRBV28
clone size: .
D gene: .
CDR3 protein: CASSLWVPTGKPQHF
CDR3 DNA: TGTGCCAGCAGTTTATGGGTCCCGACCGGGAAGCCCCAGCATTTT

J gene: TRBJ1-1
CDR3 length: 13
V gene: TRBV9
clone size: .
D gene: TRBD1
CDR3 protein: CASSPGTGLEAFF
CDR3 DNA: TGTGCCAGCAGCCCAGGGACAGGGTTGGAAGCTTTCTTT

J gene: TRBJ2-2
CDR3 length: 15
V gene: TRBV7-2
clone size: .
D gene: .
CDR3 protein: CASSLGSWSSGELFF
CDR3 DNA: TGTGCCAGCAGCTTAGGTAGCTGGTCGAGCGGGGAGCTGTTTTTT

J gene: TRBJ1-2
CDR3 length: 13
V gene: TRBV10-3
clone size: .
D gene: .
CDR3 protein: CATRQDVFYGYTF
CDR3 DNA: TGTGCCACACGACAGGACGTATTCTATGGCTACACCTTC

J gene: TRBJ1-5
CDR3 length: 15
V gene: TRBV13
clone size: .
D gene: TRBD1
CDR3 protein: CASSLGTGSHQPQHF
CDR3 DNA: TGTGCCAGCAGCTTGGGGACAGGGTCTCATCAGCCCCAGCATTTT

J gene: TRBJ2-1
CDR3 length: 14
V gene: TRBV19
clone size: few
D gene: TRBD1
CDR3 protein: CASSVSGGFNEQFF
CDR3 DNA: TGTGCCAGTAGTGTTTCAGGGGGTTTCAATGAGCAGTTCTTC

J gene: TRBJ1-1
CDR3 length: 15
V gene: TRBV27
clone size: .
D gene: TRBD1
CDR3 protein: CASSPLTGGFSEAFF
CDR3 DNA: TGTGCCAGCAGTCCCTTGACAGGGGGCTTTTCTGAAGCTTTCTTT

J gene: TRBJ2-7
CDR3 length: 15
V gene: TRBV28
clone size: .
D gene: .
CDR3 protein: CASSLSGTGRSEQYF
CDR3 DNA: TGTGCCAGCAGTTTGAGTGGAACAGGGCGAAGCGAGCAGTACTTC

J gene: TRBJ1-2
CDR3 length: 15
V gene: TRBV28
clone size: once
D gene: .
CDR3 protein: CASSRRGVGNYGYTF
CDR3 DNA: TGTGCCAGCAGTCGCCGGGGGGTTGGGAACTATGGCTACACCTTC

J gene: TRBJ2-1
CDR3 length: 14
V gene: TRBV25-1
clone size: .
D gene: .
CDR3 protein: CASSVIPGDNEQFF
CDR3 DNA: TGTGCCAGCAGTGTAATACCGGGGGACAATGAGCAGTTCTTC

J gene: TRBJ1-1
CDR3 length: 13
V gene: TRBV6-4
clone size: .
D gene: .
CDR3 protein: CASSVQPNTEAFF
CDR3 DNA: TGTGCCAGCAGTGTACAGCCGAACACTGAAGCTTTCTTT